These 30 T cell receptor beta chains originate from one sample sequenced in a study of identical twins. TCRdb analysed the 5' RACE reads with MiXCR anew, one entry per CDR3 protein. The sample includes about 690,000 distinct CDR3 sequences, over 5% of them seen just once. The sequenced sample was naive T cells sorted from blood. The source of these receptors is a man younger than 35 in good health.

Details on this clonotype: A single base separates this from a much larger clone, so it may be a read error. The chain employs TRBV20-1 and TRBJ2-3, with D possibly being TRBD2 (6 bases). CDR1 and CDR2 from the germline V gene are DFQATT and SNEGSKA (reference sequence). The CDR3 length is 15 residues. Trimming removed 1 base from V and 1 base from J, with 12 bases in between. Written as DNA, the CDR3 is TGCAGTGCTAGAGTACCTGCTAGCGGCACAGATACGCAGTATTTT. As protein: CSARVPASGTDTQYF.

This clonotype was counted ten times or more. This sequence joins TRBV6-4 and TRBJ2-1, with a tentative D call TRBD2 (5 bases). CDR1 MRHNA and CDR2 SNTAGT come from the germline V gene. V shed 6 bases and J shed 2 bases, with 11 bases lying between them. The CDR3 extends over 14 amino acids. The CDR3 reads CASRTEATYNEQFF. CDR3 nucleotides: TGTGCCAGCAGGACGGAGGCTACCTACAATGAGCAGTTCTTC.

V and J are TRBV2 and TRBJ2-7; D remains unclear. The V and J ends lost 2 bases and 5 bases respectively, with 7 bases between them. The germline CDR1 and CDR2 sequences are SNHLY and FYNNEI. The CDR3 loop spans 12 amino acids. The CDR3 coding sequence is TGTGCCAGCAGTGAACTCGTTAACGAGCAGTACGTC. It encodes CASSELVNEQYV.

There are many counts of this clonotype. This chain joins TRBV7-2 and TRBJ1-1; tentative D call: TRBD1 (5 bases). Germline assignment: CDR1 SGHTA and CDR2 FQGNSA. Deletions cut 4 bases from V and 5 bases from J, with 14 bases between. This CDR3 is built from 14 residues. The CDR3 region is CASSSRALSTEAFF. CDR3 nucleotides: TGTGCCAGCAGCTCCAGGGCTTTAAGTACTGAAGCTTTCTTT.

This clonotype has at least ten counts. The chain links TRBV10-3 to TRBJ1-5, with TRBD1 identical over 10 bases. Trimming cost V 10 bases and J 3 bases; bases outside gene matches: 6. There are 14 residues in the CDR3. Germline lookup yields CDR1 ENHRY and CDR2 SYGVKD. The CDR3: CATRTGGDNQPQHF. The DNA for the CDR3 is TGTGCCACTCGGACAGGGGGGGACAATCAGCCCCAGCATTTT.

This clonotype was seen many times. The V gene is TRBV27, the J gene TRBJ2-1; tentative D call: TRBD1 (6 bases). The CDR3 runs 14 residues. Per the germline V gene, CDR1 is MNHEY and CDR2 is SMNVEV (reference sequence). Trimming took off 3 bases at V and 4 bases at J, with 10 bases between the two ends. This CDR3 reads CASSFTGKYNEQFF. The DNA for the CDR3 is TGTGCCAGCAGTTTTACAGGGAAATACAATGAGCAGTTCTTC.

CDR3 sequence reads: CASRRGAEEQYV. The CDR3 DNA sequence: TGTGCCAGCCGGCGGGGGGCAGAGGAGCAGTACGTC. This sequence joins TRBV27 and TRBJ2-7; TRBD2 agrees at 8 bases. From germline, CDR1 is MNHEY and CDR2 SMNVEV (reference sequence). V was pared by 8 bases and J by 7 bases, with 7 bases of the junction left unmatched. This CDR3 contains 12 residues.

The chain recombines TRBV20-1 with TRBJ2-2, with TRBD2 matching over 9 bases. The trim removed 5 bases at V and 2 bases at J, leaving 6 bases unmatched. CDR1 and CDR2 (germline): DFQATT, SNEGSKA (reference sequence). The CDR3 covers 15 residues. The CDR3 protein is CSAPLAGINTGELFF. The CDR3 DNA reads TGCAGTGCTCCCCTAGCGGGAATAAACACCGGGGAGCTGTTTTTT.

The CDR3 DNA reads TGTGCCTGGAGTGTCGGCGGGCTAACTGAAGCTTTCTTT. Translation: CAWSVGGLTEAFF. The genes are TRBV30 and TRBJ1-1; D gene ambiguous. The CDR3 is 13 residues long. Germline V gives CDR1 GTSNPN, CDR2 SVGIG (reference sequence). V was trimmed by 0 bases and J by 5 bases, leaving 10 bases between them.

This clonotype was found many times. The chain employs TRBV12-3 or TRBV12-4 and TRBJ2-1; tentatively, D is TRBD2 (5 bases). The CDR3 is 15 residues long. V was pared by 7 bases and J by 3 bases, with 16 bases between. The DNA of the CDR3 is TGTGCCAGCACTTACGTCGGGGAGAACTACAATGAGCAGTTCTTC. Translating it yields CASTYVGENYNEQFF.

The sample holds many counts of this clonotype. This rearrangement joins TRBV20-1 to TRBJ2-1; D is ambiguous. The ends were cut back, 7 bases at V and 8 bases at J, with 9 bases in the middle. CDR1 is DFQATT and CDR2 is SNEGSKA in the germline V gene (reference sequence). CDR3 length: 10 amino acids. CDR3 amino acids: CSVGIDEQFF. The DNA for the CDR3 is TGCAGTGTCGGAATAGATGAGCAGTTCTTC.

This rearrangement joins TRBV5-1 to TRBJ2-5, with TRBD1 matching 8 bases. The CDR3 contains 14 residues. Germline CDR1 and CDR2: SGHRS and YFSETQ. Trimming removed 4 bases from V and 5 bases from J; junction bases left unmatched: 7. CDR3 bases: TGCGCCAGCAGCCCACAAGACAGGGGTGAGACCCAGTACTTC. Translated: CASSPQDRGETQYF.

Comment on this clonotype: A much larger clone lies one base from this, so it may be a read error. This chain connects TRBV20-1 to TRBJ2-1, with D tentatively TRBD2 (5 bases). Germline CDR1 reads DFQATT; CDR2 reads SNEGSKA (reference sequence). This CDR3 has 14 residues. Trimming took off 1 base at V and 2 bases at J, with 9 bases between the two ends. This CDR3 reads CSARGGPTYNEQFF. CDR3 nucleotides: TGCAGTGCTAGAGGAGGGCCCACCTACAATGAGCAGTTCTTC.

The chain links TRBV2 to TRBJ2-5, with 7 nucleotides matching TRBD1. Per germline, CDR1 SNHLY and CDR2 FYNNEI. V trimming: 3 bases; J trimming: 0 bases; junction bases outside the gene matches: 4. The CDR3 loop spans 15 amino acids. CDR3 coding DNA: TGTGCCAGCAGTGATGAGGGGGCCTACCAAGAGACCCAGTACTTC. It yields the protein CASSDEGAYQETQYF.

This clonotype occurred a few times. The genes are TRBV2 and TRBJ2-7; the match to TRBD1 covers 7 bases. Germline V gene data show CDR1 as SNHLY and CDR2 as FYNNEI. This CDR3 contains 14 residues. The junction had 5 bases not matched to a gene; V was cut back by 6 bases and J by 0 bases. CDR3 sequence (DNA): TGTGCCAGCAGGTGGGACAGATTCTCCTACGAGCAGTACTTC. Its translation is CASRWDRFSYEQYF.

The chain uses TRBV15 and TRBJ2-3; D might be TRBD1 (6 bases). With 5 bases removed from V and 1 base from J, the gap between germline ends came to 13 bases. CDR1 and CDR2 (germline): LNHNV, YYDKDF (reference sequence). This CDR3 has 15 residues. The CDR3 DNA reads as TGTGCCACCAGCGAAGGACAGAGACGCACAGATACGCAGTATTTT. Its translation is CATSEGQRRTDTQYF.

This clonotype has ten or more counts. The V call is TRBV5-5, the J call TRBJ2-5; D is possibly TRBD1 or TRBD2 (5 bases each). Trimming cost V 1 base and J 4 bases, with 8 bases left between them. The CDR3 has 13 residues. Germline V lookup: CDR1 SGHKS, CDR2 YYEKEE (reference sequence). The CDR3 is CASSLIGTETQYF. As DNA, the CDR3 is TGTGCCAGCAGCTTGATAGGGACAGAGACCCAGTACTTC.

This sequence joins TRBV27 and TRBJ2-2; 12 nucleotides agree with TRBD2. The CDR3 has 18 residues. V was clipped by 6 bases and J by 5 bases; unmatched bases: 13. Per the germline V gene, CDR1 is MNHEY and CDR2 is SMNVEV (reference sequence). The CDR3 nucleotides are TGTGCCAGCAGCCCCGGACTAGCGGGGCAGAGGAGGACCGGGGAGCTGTTTTTT. It specifies CASSPGLAGQRRTGELFF.

There are many counts of this clonotype. This rearrangement joins TRBV15 to TRBJ1-1; the match to TRBD1 covers 11 bases. CDR3 length: 14 residues. Germline CDR1 LNHNV, CDR2 YYDKDF (reference sequence). The J segment lost 7 bases and the V segment lost 5 bases, leaving 6 bases of the junction unmatched. CDR3 DNA: TGTGCCACCAGCCTACGGACAGGGGGCGATGAAGCTTTCTTT. It translates to CATSLRTGGDEAFF. The full variable domain, rest sourced from reference TRBV15 and TRBJ1-1, is DAMVIQNPRYQVTQFGKPVTLSCSQTLNHNVMYWYQQKSSQAPKLLFHYYDKDFNNEADTPDNFQSRRPNTSFCFLDIRSPGLGDTAMYLCATSLRTGGDEAFFGQGTRLTVV.

The V gene is TRBV29-1, the J gene TRBJ2-7; 7 bases align to TRBD1. The V gene's germline CDR1 is SQVTM and CDR2 ANQGSEA. The V gene end was trimmed by 6 bases and the J gene end by 6 bases; junction bases not matched to a gene: 2. This CDR3 has 10 residues. Written as DNA, the CDR3 is TGCAGCGTCCAGGGGGTCGAGCAGTACTTC. It yields the protein CSVQGVEQYF.

Only one count was recorded for this clonotype. The chain couples TRBV7-6 to TRBJ2-7; the D gene could be TRBD1 or TRBD2 (5 bases each). The CDR3 is 17 amino acids. Germline CDR1 reads SGHVS; CDR2 reads FNYEAQ. V was shortened by 4 bases and J by 0 bases, with 19 bases between the two germline ends. The CDR3 DNA sequence: TGTGCCAGCAGCTCCCGGGACGGCGGGCCGAGCTCCTACGAGCAGTACGTC. It translates to CASSSRDGGPSSYEQYV.

This clonotype was observed many times. The chain employs TRBV5-1 and TRBJ1-4; no reliable D call. Trimming removed 0 bases from V and 5 bases from J, with 8 bases in between. Germline V gene data show CDR1 as SGHRS and CDR2 as YFSETQ. The CDR3 has 14 amino acids. The CDR3 region is CASSLDSLNEKLFF. The CDR3 region has the DNA TGCGCCAGCAGCTTGGACAGTTTGAATGAAAAACTGTTTTTT.

This clonotype was seen repeatedly, ten times or more. This sequence joins TRBV5-1 and TRBJ2-7; D tentatively reads TRBD1 or TRBD2 (5 bases each). This CDR3 spans 16 amino acids. V shed 0 bases and J shed 0 bases, with 13 bases lying between them. CDR1 is SGHRS, CDR2 YFSETQ, per germline. CDR3 sequence reads: CASSLDILGTSYEQYF. The CDR3 nucleotides are TGCGCCAGCAGCTTGGACATACTCGGGACCTCCTACGAGCAGTACTTC.

This clonotype was seen more than once but under ten times. The chain employs TRBV7-9 and TRBJ2-2; TRBD2 is a possible D gene (6 bases). From germline, CDR1 is SEHNR and CDR2 FQNEAQ (reference sequence). The V and J ends lost 5 bases and 3 bases respectively, with 13 bases between them. There are 15 residues in the CDR3. The CDR3 spells CASSPGGADTGELFF. In nucleotides, the CDR3 is TGTGCCAGCAGCCCCGGAGGGGCCGACACCGGGGAGCTGTTTTTT.

This clonotype was detected ten times or more. The V call is TRBV20-1, the J call TRBJ2-2; D may be TRBD1 (5 bases). This CDR3 spans 14 amino acids. CDR1 and CDR2 (germline): DFQATT, SNEGSKA (reference sequence). Trimming shortened V by 4 bases and J by 2 bases, and 11 bases separated the two germline ends. CDR3 bases: TGCAGTGCTACTGGCTGGGGCAACACCGGGGAGCTGTTTTTT. Encoded protein: CSATGWGNTGELFF.

V and J are TRBV6-1 and TRBJ1-1; 7 positions match TRBD1. Germline V lookup: CDR1 MNHNS, CDR2 SASEGT. This CDR3 has 16 residues. J lost 0 bases, V lost 7 bases, and 11 bases had no gene match. The CDR3: CASIQGVFLMNTEAFF. In DNA form, the CDR3 reads TGTGCCAGCATCCAGGGGGTGTTTCTAATGAACACTGAAGCTTTCTTT.

The chain links TRBV5-6 to TRBJ2-1; 7 nucleotides line up with TRBD2. This CDR3 contains 15 residues. V trimming: 2 bases; J trimming: 4 bases; junction bases outside the gene matches: 6. Germline V gives CDR1 SGHDT, CDR2 YYEEEE. The chain's CDR3 is CASSFRASGYNEQFF. The CDR3, as DNA: TGTGCCAGCAGCTTCCGGGCTAGCGGTTACAATGAGCAGTTCTTC.

This clonotype was picked up many times. This rearrangement joins TRBV5-1 to TRBJ2-1, with 9 bases that match TRBD2. The CDR3 spans 19 residues. Germline V gene data show CDR1 as SGHRS and CDR2 as YFSETQ. J was trimmed by 4 bases and V by 1 base; bases with no gene match: 15. CDR3 DNA: TGCGCCAGCAGCTTGAGCGTCCCAGGACGACTAGCGGCTTACAATGAGCAGTTCTTC. It translates to CASSLSVPGRLAAYNEQFF.

This clonotype was observed at least ten times. V is TRBV6-1 and J is TRBJ1-4, with unresolved D. Between the trimmed V and J ends, which lost 5 bases and 5 bases, there was a span of 12 bases. Germline V lookup: CDR1 MNHNS, CDR2 SASEGT. The CDR3 runs 14 residues. The CDR3 reads CASSRTSTNEKLFF. In nucleotides, the CDR3 is TGTGCCAGCAGTCGGACCTCGACAAATGAAAAACTGTTTTTT.

The sample holds many counts of this clonotype. The chain combines TRBV7-9 with TRBJ2-1, with 8 bases lining up with TRBD2. With 1 base clipped from V and 8 bases from J, the junction kept 7 bases outside the gene matches. CDR1 is SEHNR, CDR2 FQNEAQ, per germline (reference sequence). The CDR3 runs to 15 residues. This CDR3 is CASSLGGTSWDEQFF. The DNA for the CDR3 is TGTGCCAGCAGCTTAGGGGGGACTAGTTGGGATGAGCAGTTCTTC.